Detailed here is one TCR beta chain. The V and J ends lost 4 bases and 6 bases respectively, with 12 bases between them. Germline V lookup: CDR1 LNHDA, CDR2 SQIVND (reference sequence). The CDR3 is made up of 14 amino acids. Profiling relied on immunoSEQ multiplex PCR, and the TCRdb table lists in-frame clones only, not all of them. The sample yields approximately 300,000 clones, 87% seen once. The source of the sample is a study of blood T cell repertoires in COVID-19. This sequence was found in a woman aged 25 to 39 who had recovered from COVID-19. V usage is TRBV19 and J usage is TRBJ1-4, with D possibly being TRBD1 (5 bases). Sequences were obtained from PBMCs or T cells enriched from blood (not recorded which). The CDR3 DNA reads TGTGCCAGTAGTAGCCGTGCGGGGGATGAAAAACTGTTTTTT. Protein: CASSSRAGDEKLFF.